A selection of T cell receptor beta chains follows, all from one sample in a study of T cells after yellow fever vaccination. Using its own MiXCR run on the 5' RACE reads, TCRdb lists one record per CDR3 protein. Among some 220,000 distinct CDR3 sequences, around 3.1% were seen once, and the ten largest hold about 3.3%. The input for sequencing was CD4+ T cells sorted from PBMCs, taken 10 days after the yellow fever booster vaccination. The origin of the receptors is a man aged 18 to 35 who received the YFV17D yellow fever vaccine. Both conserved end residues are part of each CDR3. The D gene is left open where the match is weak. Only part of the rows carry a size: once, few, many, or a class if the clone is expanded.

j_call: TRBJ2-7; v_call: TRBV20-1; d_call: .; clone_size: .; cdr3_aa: CSARDLGGGTYEQYF; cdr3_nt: TGCAGTGCTAGAGATCTCGGCGGGGGCACCTACGAGCAGTACTTC
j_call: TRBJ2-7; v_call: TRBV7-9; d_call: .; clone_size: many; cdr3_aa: CATSNRDGGRRYF; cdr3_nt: TGTGCCACCTCGAACCGGGACGGTGGAAGAAGGTACTTC
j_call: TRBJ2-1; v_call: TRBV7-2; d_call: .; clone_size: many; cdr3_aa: CASSLEVGGGEQFF; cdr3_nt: TGTGCCAGCAGCTTAGAGGTGGGGGGAGGTGAGCAGTTCTTC
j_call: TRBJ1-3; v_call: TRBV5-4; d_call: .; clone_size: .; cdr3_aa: CASRGALGNTIYF; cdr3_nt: TGTGCCAGCAGAGGGGCTCTCGGAAACACCATATATTTT
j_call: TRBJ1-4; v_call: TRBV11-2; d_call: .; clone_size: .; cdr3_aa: CASSPGGSQNEKLFF; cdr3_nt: TGTGCCAGCAGCCCGGGGGGCAGCCAGAATGAAAAACTGTTTTTT
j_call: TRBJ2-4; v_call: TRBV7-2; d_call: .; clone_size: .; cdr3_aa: CASRAGIGIQYF; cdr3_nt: TGTGCCAGCAGGGCCGGGATTGGCATTCAGTACTTC
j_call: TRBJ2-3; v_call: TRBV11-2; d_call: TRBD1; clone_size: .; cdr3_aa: CASASGTGVSDTQYF; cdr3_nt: TGTGCCAGCGCATCCGGGACAGGGGTTTCCGATACGCAGTATTTT
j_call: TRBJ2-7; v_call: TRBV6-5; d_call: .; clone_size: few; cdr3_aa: CASSYEGFGVYEQYF; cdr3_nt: TGTGCCAGCAGTTACGAGGGTTTCGGGGTTTACGAGCAGTACTTC
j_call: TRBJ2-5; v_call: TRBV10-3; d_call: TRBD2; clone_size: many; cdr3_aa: CAISYGTSGGRETQYF; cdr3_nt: TGTGCCATCAGTTACGGGACTAGCGGGGGAAGGGAGACCCAGTACTTC
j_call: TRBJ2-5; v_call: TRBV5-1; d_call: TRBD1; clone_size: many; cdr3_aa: CASSLFGQGARETQYF; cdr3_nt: TGCGCCAGCAGCCTCTTCGGACAGGGGGCTAGAGAGACCCAGTACTTC
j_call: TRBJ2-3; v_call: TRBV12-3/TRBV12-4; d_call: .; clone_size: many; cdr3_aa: CATTPRTTDTDTQYF; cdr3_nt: TGTGCCACCACGCCAAGGACAACAGACACAGATACGCAGTATTTT
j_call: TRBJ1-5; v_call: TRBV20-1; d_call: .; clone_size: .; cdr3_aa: CSARFGAQHF; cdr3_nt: TGCAGTGCTAGATTCGGGGCCCAGCATTTT
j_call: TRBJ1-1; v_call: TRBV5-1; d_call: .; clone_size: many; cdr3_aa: CASSLEGGTEAFF; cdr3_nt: TGCGCCAGCAGCTTGGAAGGCGGCACTGAAGCTTTCTTT
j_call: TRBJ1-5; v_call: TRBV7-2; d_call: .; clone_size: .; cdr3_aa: CASSLSRTDVSQPQHF; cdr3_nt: TGTGCCAGCAGCCTTTCCAGGACAGACGTATCACAGCCCCAGCATTTT
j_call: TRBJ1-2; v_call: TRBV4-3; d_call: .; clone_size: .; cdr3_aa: CASSQVLGGRGGYTF; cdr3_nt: TGCGCCAGCAGTCAAGTGCTTGGGGGAAGGGGTGGCTACACCTTC
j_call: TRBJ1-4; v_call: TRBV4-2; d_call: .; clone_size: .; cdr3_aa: CASSQGETEKLFF; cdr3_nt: TGTGCCAGCAGCCAAGGAGAGACTGAAAAACTGTTTTTT
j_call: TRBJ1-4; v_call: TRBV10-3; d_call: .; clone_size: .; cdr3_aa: CAISDGTEKLFF; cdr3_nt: TGTGCCATCAGTGATGGGACAGAAAAACTGTTTTTT
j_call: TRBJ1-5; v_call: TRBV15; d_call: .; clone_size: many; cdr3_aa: CATSYQTGENQPQHF; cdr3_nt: TGTGCCACCAGCTACCAGACAGGCGAGAATCAGCCCCAGCATTTT
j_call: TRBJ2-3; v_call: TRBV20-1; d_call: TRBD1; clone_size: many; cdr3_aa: CSARGQGVKDTQYF; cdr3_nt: TGCAGTGCTAGAGGACAGGGCGTAAAAGATACGCAGTATTTT
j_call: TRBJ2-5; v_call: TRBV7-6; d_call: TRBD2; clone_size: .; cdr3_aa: CASSLLLRGVTQYF; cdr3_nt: TGTGCCAGCAGCTTACTGCTTCGGGGGGTGACCCAGTACTTC